This TCR beta chain derives from a study of T cells after yellow fever vaccination. The study's findings and limits: Detected again after the booster were most primary-vaccination clones, at about 96% CD4 and 70% to 90% CD8.

By share, this clonotype ranks as medium-sized. The CDR3 has 13 amino acids. The V gene lost 7 bases and the J gene lost 2 bases, with 10 bases spanning the gap. Germline CDR1 and CDR2: SGHRS and YFSETQ. TCRdb redid the calling of the 5' RACE reads with MiXCR, one entry per CDR3 protein. The table includes roughly 4,600 distinct CDR3 sequences, over 6% detected once. The receptor's source is a man in his thirties or forties who received the YFV17D yellow fever vaccine. The V call is TRBV5-1, the J call TRBJ2-1; no clear D gene. Sample: PBMCs, either bulk or a sorted T-cell subset (CD4+, CD8+, memory, or dextramer-sorted; not recorded which), taken 15 days after the yellow fever booster vaccination. The CDR3 protein is CASARAAYNEQFF. DNA of the CDR3: TGCGCCAGCGCCCGCGCGGCCTACAATGAGCAGTTCTTC.